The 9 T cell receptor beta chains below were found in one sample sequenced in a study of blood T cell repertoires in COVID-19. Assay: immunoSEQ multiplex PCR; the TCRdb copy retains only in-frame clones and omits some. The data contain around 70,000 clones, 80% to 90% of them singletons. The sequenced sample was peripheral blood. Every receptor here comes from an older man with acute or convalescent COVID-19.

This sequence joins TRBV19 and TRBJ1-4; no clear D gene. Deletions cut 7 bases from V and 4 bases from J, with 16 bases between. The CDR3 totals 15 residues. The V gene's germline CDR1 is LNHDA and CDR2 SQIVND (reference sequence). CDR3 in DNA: TGTGCCAGTAAGATCCATGCGGGTTTTAATGAAAAACTGTTTTTT. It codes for CASKIHAGFNEKLFF.

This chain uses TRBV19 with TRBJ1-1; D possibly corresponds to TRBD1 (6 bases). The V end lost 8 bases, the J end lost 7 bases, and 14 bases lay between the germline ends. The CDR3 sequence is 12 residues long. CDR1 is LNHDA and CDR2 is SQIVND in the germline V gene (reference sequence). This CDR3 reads CASGQPVVEAFF. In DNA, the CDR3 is TGTGCCAGTGGACAGCCCGTAGTTGAAGCTTTCTTT.

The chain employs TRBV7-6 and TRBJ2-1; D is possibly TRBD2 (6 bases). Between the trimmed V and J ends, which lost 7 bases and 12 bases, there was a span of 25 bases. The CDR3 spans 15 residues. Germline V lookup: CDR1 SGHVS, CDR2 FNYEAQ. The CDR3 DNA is TGTGCCAGCACCCTGGGAGGTGTCGACCTAACGGGGCAGTTCTTC. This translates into CASTLGGVDLTGQFF.

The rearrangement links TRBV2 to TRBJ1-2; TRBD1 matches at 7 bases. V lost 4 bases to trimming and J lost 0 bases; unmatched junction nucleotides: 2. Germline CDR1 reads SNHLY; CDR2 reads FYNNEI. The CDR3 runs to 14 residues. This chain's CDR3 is CASSGQGTNYGYTF. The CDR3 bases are TGTGCCAGCAGTGGACAGGGTACTAACTATGGCTACACCTTC.

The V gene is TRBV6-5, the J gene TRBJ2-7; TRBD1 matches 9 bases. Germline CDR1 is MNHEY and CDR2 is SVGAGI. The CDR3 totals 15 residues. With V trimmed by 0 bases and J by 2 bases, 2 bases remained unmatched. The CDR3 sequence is CASSYSWTGAYEQYF. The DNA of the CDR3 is TGTGCCAGCAGTTACTCCTGGACAGGGGCCTACGAGCAGTACTTC.

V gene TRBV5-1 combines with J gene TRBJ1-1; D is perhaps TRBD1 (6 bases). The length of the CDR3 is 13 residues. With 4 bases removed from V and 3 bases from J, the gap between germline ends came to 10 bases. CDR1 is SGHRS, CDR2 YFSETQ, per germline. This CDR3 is CASSGDIYTEAFF. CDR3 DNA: TGCGCCAGCAGCGGGGACATCTACACTGAAGCTTTCTTT.

This chain's CDR3 is CASSDSQRMRTEAFF. The CDR3, as DNA: TGTGCCAGCAGTGACAGCCAAAGGATGCGGACTGAAGCTTTCTTT. The rearrangement uses TRBV6-1 and TRBJ1-1; D is unresolved. V dropped 3 bases and J dropped 5 bases, with 16 bases sitting between them. CDR3 length: 15 amino acids. Germline CDR1 is MNHNS and CDR2 is SASEGT.

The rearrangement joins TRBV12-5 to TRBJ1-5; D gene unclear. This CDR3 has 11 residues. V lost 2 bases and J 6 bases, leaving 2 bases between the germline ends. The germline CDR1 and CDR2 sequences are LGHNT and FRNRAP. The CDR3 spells CASGLLQPQHF. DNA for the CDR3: TGTGCTAGTGGTTTGCTTCAGCCCCAGCATTTT.

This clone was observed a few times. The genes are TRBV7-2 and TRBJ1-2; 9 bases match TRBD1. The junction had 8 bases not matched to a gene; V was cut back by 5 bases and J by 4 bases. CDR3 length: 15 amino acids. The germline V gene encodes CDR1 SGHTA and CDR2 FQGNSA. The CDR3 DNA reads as TGTGCCAGCAGCCCCAAGCCACAGGGGGCCTATGGCTACACCTTC. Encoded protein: CASSPKPQGAYGYTF.